Listed below are T cell receptor beta chains from one sample, sequenced in a study of T-cell reconstitution after alpha-beta-depleted transplantation in children. TCRdb passed the PCR reads through MiXCR, listing each CDR3 protein once. This table holds just over 950,000 distinct CDR3 sequences, roughly 29% found once. The input for sequencing was PBMCs, mostly from graft donor cells, taken 360 days after TCRalphabeta/CD19-depleted stem cell transplant. These receptors came from a boy in the first two years of life who had a stem cell transplant for SCID, so the T cells may come from the graft donor. Each CDR3 is given with its conserved first and last residue. A D gene is named only where the DNA matches it firmly. Clone size is shown for a subset of rows, as once, few, many or a class of expanded clone.

d_call	v_call	clone_size	j_call	cdr3_nt	cdr3_aa
TRBD2	TRBV4-2	few	TRBJ2-6	TGTGCCAGCAGCCATGACTCCGGGACTAGCGGCTCTGGGGCCAACGTCCTGACTTTC	CASSHDSGTSGSGANVLTF
NA	TRBV5-1	few	TRBJ2-7	TGCGCCAGCAGCTTCGCCTGGACGGCTTCCTACGAGCAGTACTTC	CASSFAWTASYEQYF
NA	TRBV20-1	NA	TRBJ1-5	TGCAGTGCCGCCCGCGGTGCTTTAATCAATCAGCCCCAGCATTTT	CSAARGALINQPQHF
TRBD1	TRBV12-3/TRBV12-4	NA	TRBJ2-1	TGTGCCAGCAGTCCAACGACAGGGCTTTTTTCCTACAATGAGCAGTTCTTC	CASSPTTGLFSYNEQFF
TRBD1	TRBV28	NA	TRBJ2-3	TGTGCCAGCACCCCCGGGACAGGGGTCAGAACAGATACGCAGTATTTT	CASTPGTGVRTDTQYF
TRBD1	TRBV5-4	NA	TRBJ1-3	TGTGCCAGCAGCTCGACCAGGGGGACTGGAAACACCATATATTTT	CASSSTRGTGNTIYF
NA	TRBV7-2	NA	TRBJ2-7	TGTGCCAGCAGCTTACCTGACAGGTTGGCCTACGAGCAGTACTTC	CASSLPDRLAYEQYF
NA	TRBV6-1	NA	TRBJ2-7	TGTGCCAGCAGCCATCCCTCGACGGGCGAGCAGTACTTC	CASSHPSTGEQYF
TRBD1	TRBV29-1	NA	TRBJ2-3	TGCAGCGGACAGGGGGGAAGCACAGATACGCAGTATTTT	CSGQGGSTDTQYF
TRBD1	TRBV5-1	few	TRBJ1-2	TGCGCCAGCAGCAGCCGGACAGGGATACATGGCTACACCTTC	CASSSRTGIHGYTF
NA	TRBV20-1	few	TRBJ1-1	TGCAGTGCTAGAGAGATGAACACTGAAGCTTTCTTT	CSAREMNTEAFF
NA	TRBV6-5	NA	TRBJ1-2	TGTGCCAGCAGTTATATGGTAGGGGGGGCGTCTGGCTACACCTTC	CASSYMVGGASGYTF
TRBD1	TRBV28	NA	TRBJ2-1	TGTGCCAGCAGGAGAGGGGACAGCTCCTACAATGAGCAGTTCTTC	CASRRGDSSYNEQFF
NA	TRBV5-1	once	TRBJ2-1	TGCGCCAGCAGCTTGGACCCATTGAGCTCCTACAATGAGCAGTTCTTC	CASSLDPLSSYNEQFF
NA	TRBV12-3/TRBV12-4	few	TRBJ2-6	TGTGCCAGCAGACGCCTAGGAGGGGCCAACGTCCTGACTTTC	CASRRLGGANVLTF
NA	TRBV5-6	few	TRBJ2-5	TGTGCCAGCAGCGGCGGGACAGAAGAGACCCAGTACTTC	CASSGGTEETQYF
NA	TRBV6-5	NA	TRBJ2-7	TGTGCCAGCAGTTACAGGCAGGGATCGCGCTACGAGCAGTACTTC	CASSYRQGSRYEQYF
NA	TRBV25-1	few	TRBJ1-4	TGTGCCAGCAGTGAATTTGTCGGGGAGCACCAAGCAACTAATGAAAAACTGTTTTTT	CASSEFVGEHQATNEKLFF
NA	TRBV12-3/TRBV12-4	NA	TRBJ2-3	TGTGCCAGCAGTTTCGACAGGACAGATACGCAGTATTTT	CASSFDRTDTQYF
TRBD1	TRBV23-1	few	TRBJ2-5	TGCGCCAGCAGTCACGTGCATAGGACAGGGGAAGAGACCCAGTACTTC	CASSHVHRTGEETQYF